This is a list of T cell receptor beta chains from one sample in a study of shared clonotypes between healthy human individuals. Clones were sequenced by immunoSEQ multiplex PCR, and TCRdb holds only the in-frame ones, with some missing. Of about 2.3 million clones listed, over 85% are singletons. The sequenced sample consisted of naive CD4+ T cells from PBMCs. These TCRs come from a young man in good health. Some clones in this sample may be carry-over from other donors' samples. The CDR3 runs from the conserved cysteine through the conserved F or W. Fields, in order: V gene, D gene, clone size, J gene, CDR3 DNA, CDR3 protein. D genes are given only for firm matches. The size entry is marked missing in some rows and otherwise reads once, few, many or a size class.

TRBV27	-	-	TRBJ1-5	TGTGCCAGCAGTTCTCCCTCGGCAGGGATCAGCAATCAGCCCCAGCATTTT	CASSSPSAGISNQPQHF
TRBV5-1	-	-	TRBJ2-7	TGCGCCAGCAGCTTGGTTGACAGGGCTAGCGGAAGCTCCTACGAGCAGTACTTC	CASSLVDRASGSSYEQYF
TRBV7-8	TRBD1	once	TRBJ1-5	TGTGCCAGCAGCTTAGCTCTACAGGGGAGTAGCAATCAGCCCCAGCATTTT	CASSLALQGSSNQPQHF
TRBV7-2	-	-	TRBJ2-2	TGTGCCAGCGGGAGTCACACCGGGGAGCTGTTTTTT	CASGSHTGELFF
TRBV5-5	-	once	TRBJ2-7	TGTGCCAGCAGTTCATCTTTCGGGGGAATCGAGAGTGTGGACGGACAGTACTTC	CASSSSFGGIESVDGQYF
TRBV2	-	-	TRBJ1-3	TGTGCCAGCAGTCCTACTCCCAGTAGGGGAAACACCATATATTTT	CASSPTPSRGNTIYF
TRBV28	TRBD1	-	TRBJ1-2	TGTGCCAGCCATTCTCCGGGACAGGGAAAGAAATATGGCTACACCTTC	CASHSPGQGKKYGYTF
TRBV28	TRBD2	-	TRBJ2-1	TGTGCCAGCAGTTCTCCCCAAGGGACTAGCGGGAGGGCACTAGGGAATGAGCAGTTCTTC	CASSSPQGTSGRALGNEQFF
TRBV18	-	-	TRBJ2-3	TGTGCCAGCTCCCACACAGATACGCAGTATTTT	CASSHTDTQYF
TRBV5-1	-	-	TRBJ2-2	TGCGCCAGCAGGTTACTAACGGGTTCGGCCGGGGAGCTGTTTTTT	CASRLLTGSAGELFF
TRBV7-8	TRBD1	-	TRBJ2-5	TGTGCCAGCAGCTTAGAGGGCAGGGGGCGCGGAGAGACCCAGTACTTC	CASSLEGRGRGETQYF
TRBV5-1	-	-	TRBJ1-1	TGCGCCAGCAGCTTGGGGCTGACGGGGGAGAACACTGAAGCTTTCTTT	CASSLGLTGENTEAFF
TRBV5-4	-	-	TRBJ2-7	TGTGCCAGCAGCTTGGCCGGTGACGAGCAGTACTTC	CASSLAGDEQYF
TRBV6-1	-	-	TRBJ2-7	TGTGCCAGCACTGGCAGGCCCTACGAGCAGTACTTC	CASTGRPYEQYF
TRBV7-6	-	-	TRBJ1-2	TGTGCCAGCAGCTTACTTGGCGACTATGGCTACACCTTC	CASSLLGDYGYTF
TRBV7-2	-	once	TRBJ2-7	TGTGCCAGCAGCTACGGTATGGGGCAGTACTTC	CASSYGMGQYF
TRBV6-6	TRBD1	-	TRBJ2-7	TGTGCCAGCAGGGACAGGGGGATTACCTACGAGCAGTACTTC	CASRDRGITYEQYF
TRBV27	TRBD2	-	TRBJ2-7	TGTGCCAGCAGTTTAAAACCGGGACTAGTAGTCTACGAGCAGTACTTC	CASSLKPGLVVYEQYF
TRBV19	TRBD1	-	TRBJ1-1	TGTGCCAGTAGTACACCGGGACAGTCGAACACTGAAGCTTTCTTT	CASSTPGQSNTEAFF
TRBV29-1	-	-	TRBJ2-7	TGCAGCGTTGTAGGGCAGTTCACCTACGAGCAGTACTTC	CSVVGQFTYEQYF
TRBV14	-	-	TRBJ2-3	TGTGCCAGCAGCCAAGATCGACTCCTTAGCACAGATACGCAGTATTTT	CASSQDRLLSTDTQYF
TRBV2	TRBD1	-	TRBJ2-3	TGTGCCAGCAGTTTTGGACAGGAAGGCACAGATACGCAGTATTTT	CASSFGQEGTDTQYF
TRBV9	-	-	TRBJ1-5	TGTGCCAGCAGCGTAGGGGGTTACCCTTATAGCAATCAGCCCCAGCATTTT	CASSVGGYPYSNQPQHF
TRBV5-1	-	-	TRBJ1-1	TGCGCCAGCAGCTCGGACTCCCGGGGCACTGAAGCTTTCTTT	CASSSDSRGTEAFF
TRBV5-1	-	-	TRBJ1-3	TGCGCCAGCAGCCCCCCCTCCCTGAATGGAAACACCATATATTTT	CASSPPSLNGNTIYF
TRBV13	-	-	TRBJ2-7	TGTGCCAGCAGCCGACGGGACGGCCTCGACGAGCAGTACTTC	CASSRRDGLDEQYF
TRBV18	TRBD1	-	TRBJ2-3	TGTGCCAGCTCGCCGGACAGGGGTAATGCAGATACGCAGTATTTT	CASSPDRGNADTQYF
TRBV6-5	TRBD1	-	TRBJ2-3	TGTGCCAGCACTTTGACAGGGGCCCTCACAGATACGCAGTATTTT	CASTLTGALTDTQYF
TRBV29-1	-	-	TRBJ1-5	TGCAGCGTTGGGCAGTCCAGCAATCAGCCCCAGCATTTT	CSVGQSSNQPQHF
TRBV6-5	TRBD2	-	TRBJ2-7	TGTGCCAGCAGACTTAGCGGGAGTTACGAGCAGTACTTC	CASRLSGSYEQYF
TRBV28	-	-	TRBJ1-1	TGTGCCAGCAGTGACCGCCCCCACACTGAAGCTTTCTTT	CASSDRPHTEAFF
TRBV28	-	-	TRBJ1-1	TGTGCCAGCAGCCAATTATCCCCAGGGGAAGCTTTCTTT	CASSQLSPGEAFF
TRBV7-9	-	-	TRBJ2-3	TGTGCCAGCAGCCCCCCGTGGGGCAGGGGGGGCGATACGCAGTATTTT	CASSPPWGRGGDTQYF
TRBV7-2	-	once	TRBJ2-3	TGTGCCAGCAGCTTATTCCGCACAGATACGCAGTATTTT	CASSLFRTDTQYF
TRBV18	TRBD1	once	TRBJ2-1	TGTGCCAGCTCACCAACTCGGCAGGGGGCGCGGAATGAGCAGTTCTTC	CASSPTRQGARNEQFF
TRBV5-4	TRBD2	-	TRBJ2-7	TGTGCCAGCAGCTTGGAGTCCAGCGGGATTGGGCAGTACTTC	CASSLESSGIGQYF
TRBV7-2	-	-	TRBJ2-2	TGTGCCAGCAGCTGGGGAACAGTTGGCACCGGGGAGCTGTTTTTT	CASSWGTVGTGELFF
TRBV27	-	-	TRBJ1-5	TGTGCCAGCACTCAATGGATCCATAGCAATCAGCCCCAGCATTTT	CASTQWIHSNQPQHF
TRBV6-5	TRBD1	-	TRBJ1-5	TGTGCCAGCAGTCAGGGACAGCGCAATCAGCCCCAGCATTTT	CASSQGQRNQPQHF
TRBV5-5	-	-	TRBJ2-5	TGTGCCAGCAGCCAAGACAGGACGTCTACCCAGTACTTC	CASSQDRTSTQYF
TRBV29-1	-	-	TRBJ1-1	TGCAGCGTAATCGGGGAGAGGGTGAACACTGAAGCTTTCTTT	CSVIGERVNTEAFF
TRBV5-6	-	once	TRBJ2-1	TGTGCCAGCAGCTTGGCCATCGCGAGCTCCTACAATGAGCAGTTCTTC	CASSLAIASSYNEQFF
TRBV28	-	-	TRBJ1-3	TGTGCCAGCAGTTTACCCTCTCCCCAAGCGGCGGGAAACACCATATATTTT	CASSLPSPQAAGNTIYF
TRBV28	-	-	TRBJ2-7	TGTGCCAGCCATTCCCAATTAGTCTCCTACGAGCAGTACTTC	CASHSQLVSYEQYF